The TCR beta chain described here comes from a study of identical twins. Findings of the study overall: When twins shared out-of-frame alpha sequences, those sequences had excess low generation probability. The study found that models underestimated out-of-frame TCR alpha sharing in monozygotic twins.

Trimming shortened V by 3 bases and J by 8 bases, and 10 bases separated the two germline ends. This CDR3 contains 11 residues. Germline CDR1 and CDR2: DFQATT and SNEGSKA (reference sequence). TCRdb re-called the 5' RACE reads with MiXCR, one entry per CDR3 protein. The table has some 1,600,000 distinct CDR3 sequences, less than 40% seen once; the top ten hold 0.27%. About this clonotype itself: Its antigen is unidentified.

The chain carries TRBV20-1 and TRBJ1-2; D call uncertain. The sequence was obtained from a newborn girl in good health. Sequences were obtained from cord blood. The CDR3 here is CSASKAGGYTF. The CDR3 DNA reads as TGCAGTGCTAGTAAGGCTGGAGGCTACACCTTC.